Listed here are 2 T cell receptor beta chains from one sample, sequenced in a study of cytotoxic CD8 clonotypes in ibrutinib-treated CLL. Clones were sequenced by immunoSEQ multiplex PCR, and TCRdb holds only the in-frame ones, with some missing. The table records approximately 150,000 clones, over 75% of them present only once. The sequencing here drew on PBMCs, taken at disease progression, from a patient treated with ibrutinib. The receptors were sampled from a human donor with chronic lymphocytic leukemia.

V is TRBV19 and J is TRBJ2-2, with D perhaps TRBD2 (6 bases). V lost 7 bases, J lost 4 bases, and 13 bases lay in between. CDR1 and CDR2 from the germline V gene are LNHDA and SQIVND (reference sequence). This CDR3 region has 14 residues. As DNA, the CDR3 is TGTGCCAGTAACGGGAGAGGGGTCACCGGGGAGCTGTTTTTT. Its protein is CASNGRGVTGELFF. The whole variable domain, remainder taken from reference TRBV19 and TRBJ2-2, is DGGITQSPKYLFRKEGQNVTLSCEQNLNHDAMYWYRQDPGQGLRLIYYSQIVNDFQKGDIAEGYSVSREKKESFPLTVTSAQKNPTAFYLCASNGRGVTGELFFGEGSRLTVL.

The V and J genes are TRBV28 and TRBJ1-1, with D possibly being TRBD1 (5 bases). V lost 4 bases to trimming and J lost 0 bases, with 6 bases between them. Per germline, CDR1 MDHEN and CDR2 SYDVKM. The CDR3 has 13 residues. The DNA for the CDR3 is TGTGCCAGCAGTTGGGGGATGAACACTGAAGCTTTCTTT. Residues: CASSWGMNTEAFF.